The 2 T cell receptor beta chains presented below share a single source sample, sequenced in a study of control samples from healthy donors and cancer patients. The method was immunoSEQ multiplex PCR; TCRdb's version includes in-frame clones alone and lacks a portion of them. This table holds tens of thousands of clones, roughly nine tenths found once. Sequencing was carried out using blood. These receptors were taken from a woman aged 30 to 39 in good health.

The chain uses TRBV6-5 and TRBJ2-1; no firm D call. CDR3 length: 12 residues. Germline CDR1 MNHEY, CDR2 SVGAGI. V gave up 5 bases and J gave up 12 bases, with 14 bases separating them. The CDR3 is CASSTLPGRQFF. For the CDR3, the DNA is TGTGCCAGCAGTACACTCCCCGGACGGCAGTTCTTC.

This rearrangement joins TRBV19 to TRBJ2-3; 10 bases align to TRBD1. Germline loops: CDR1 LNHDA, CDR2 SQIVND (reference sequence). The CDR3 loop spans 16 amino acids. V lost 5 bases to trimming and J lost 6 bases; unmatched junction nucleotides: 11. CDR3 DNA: TGTGCCAGTAGTTCGAACCGGGACAGGGGCCGCGATACGCAGTATTTT. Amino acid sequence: CASSSNRDRGRDTQYF. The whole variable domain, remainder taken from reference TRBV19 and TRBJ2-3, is DGGITQSPKYLFRKEGQNVTLSCEQNLNHDAMYWYRQDPGQGLRLIYYSQIVNDFQKGDIAEGYSVSREKKESFPLTVTSAQKNPTAFYLCASSSNRDRGRDTQYFGPGTRLTVL.